The source of this T cell receptor (beta chain) is a study of Graves' ophthalmopathy and Graves' hyperthyroidism. Study-level results: A classifier, a 13-signature model, separated ophthalmopathy from stable hyperthyroidism with about 87% sensitivity and approximately 81% specificity.

By definition, stable hyperthyroidism involved no ophthalmopathy within 18 months of follow-up. Pregnant or lactating patients and those with other autoimmune diseases or uncontrolled infections were excluded. TCR beta CDR3 regions were amplified from RNA transcripts. After a first-round RT-PCR with HTBI primers, a second-round multiplex PCR was run. In TCRdb, the multiplex PCR reads were re-called with MiXCR into one record per CDR3 protein. Of 400,000 to 500,000 distinct CDR3 sequences listed, around 21% are singletons. V was cut by 4 bases and J by 3 bases, with 13 bases left in between. The germline V gene has CDR1 MDHEN and CDR2 SYDVKM. The CDR3 is 14 amino acids. At least ten counts were recorded for this clonotype. Its antigen is not identified.

The TCR originated in a woman younger than 35 with stable Graves' hyperthyroidism. The sample taken for sequencing was peripheral blood. This rearrangement joins TRBV28 to TRBJ2-7; tentatively, D is TRBD1 (6 bases). CDR3 protein: CASSWDIWRYEQYF. The CDR3 coding sequence is TGTGCCAGCAGTTGGGACATTTGGCGCTACGAGCAGTACTTC.